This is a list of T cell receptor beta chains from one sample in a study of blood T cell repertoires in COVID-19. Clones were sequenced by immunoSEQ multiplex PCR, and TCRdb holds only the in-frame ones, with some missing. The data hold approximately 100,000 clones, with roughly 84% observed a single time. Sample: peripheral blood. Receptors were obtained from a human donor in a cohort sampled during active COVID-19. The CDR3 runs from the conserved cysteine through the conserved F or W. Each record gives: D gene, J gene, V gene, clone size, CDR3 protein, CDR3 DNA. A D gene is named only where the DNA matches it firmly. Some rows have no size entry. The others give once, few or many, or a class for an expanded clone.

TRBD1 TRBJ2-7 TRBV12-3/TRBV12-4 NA CASSMGQAHEQYF TGTGCCAGCAGCATGGGACAGGCCCACGAGCAGTACTTC
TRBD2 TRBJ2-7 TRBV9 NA CASSVGGGRSYEQYF TGTGCCAGCAGCGTCGGGGGGGGCCGATCCTACGAGCAGTACTTC
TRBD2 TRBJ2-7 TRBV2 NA CGSQAGGPYEQYF TGTGGCTCGCAAGCGGGGGGTCCCTACGAGCAGTACTTC
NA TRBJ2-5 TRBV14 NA CASSQDSVRRGETQYF TGTGCCAGCAGCCAAGATTCGGTGCGGCGGGGAGAGACCCAGTACTTC
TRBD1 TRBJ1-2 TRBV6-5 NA CASKGTGAGYTF TGTGCCAGCAAAGGGACAGGGGCTGGCTACACCTTC
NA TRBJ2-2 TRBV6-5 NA CASSYSPGNTGELFF TGTGCCAGCAGTTACTCGCCAGGGAACACCGGGGAGCTGTTTTTT
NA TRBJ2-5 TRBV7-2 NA CASSSPGHLGVTQYF TGTGCCAGCAGCTCCCCGGGACACTTAGGGGTGACCCAGTACTTC
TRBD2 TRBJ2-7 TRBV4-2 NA CASSPQGTSGSYEQYF TGTGCCAGCAGCCCCCAGGGGACTAGCGGGAGCTACGAGCAGTACTTC
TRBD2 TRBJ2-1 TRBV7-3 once CASSSLAGLGNEQFF TGTGCCAGCAGCTCCCTAGCGGGGCTGGGCAATGAGCAGTTCTTC
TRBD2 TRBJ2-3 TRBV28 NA CASSRKWLAGDTQYF TGTGCCAGCAGCCGTAAATGGCTAGCGGGAGATACGCAGTATTTT
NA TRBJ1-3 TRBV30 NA CAWTWTASGNTIYF TGTGCCTGGACATGGACAGCCTCTGGAAACACCATATATTTT
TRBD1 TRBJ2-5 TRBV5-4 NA CASSSADRGQETQYF TGTGCCAGCAGCTCAGCTGACAGGGGCCAAGAGACCCAGTACTTC
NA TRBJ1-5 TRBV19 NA CASTHLAMGNQPQHF TGTGCCAGTACCCACCTGGCAATGGGCAATCAGCCCCAGCATTTT
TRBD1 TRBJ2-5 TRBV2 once CAVRQGDGETQYF TGTGCCGTTCGACAGGGAGACGGAGAGACCCAGTACTTC
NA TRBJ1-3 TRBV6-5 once CATETATAGNTIYF TGTGCCACCGAGACAGCTACAGCTGGAAACACCATATATTTT
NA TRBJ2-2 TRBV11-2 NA CASSLVSGRTGELFF TGTGCCAGCAGCTTAGTTTCAGGGAGGACCGGGGAGCTGTTTTTT
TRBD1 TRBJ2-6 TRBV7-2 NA CASSRTGATSGANVLTF TGTGCCAGCAGCCGTACAGGGGCCACCTCTGGGGCCAACGTCCTGACTTTC
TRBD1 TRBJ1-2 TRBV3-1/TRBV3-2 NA CASSQVLAPRDRHGYTF TGTGCCAGCAGCCAAGTTCTTGCCCCCCGGGACAGGCATGGCTACACCTTC
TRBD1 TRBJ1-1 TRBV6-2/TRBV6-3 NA CASSYPLDRGLYTEAFF TGTGCCAGCAGTTACCCTCTGGACAGGGGGCTCTACACTGAAGCTTTCTTT
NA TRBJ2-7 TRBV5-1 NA CASSLVAGGNYEQYF TGCGCCAGCAGCTTGGTGGCGGGCGGGAACTACGAGCAGTACTTC
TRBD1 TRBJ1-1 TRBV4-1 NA CASSPDRGNTEAFF TGCGCCAGCAGCCCCGACAGGGGGAACACTGAAGCTTTCTTT
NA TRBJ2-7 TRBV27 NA CASSLQGPYEQYF TGTGCCAGCAGTTTACAGGGTCCCTACGAGCAGTACTTC
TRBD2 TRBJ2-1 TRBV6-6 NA CASSPRDPRGVAGPAHEQFF TGTGCCAGCAGTCCCCGGGACCCTCGTGGGGTAGCGGGGCCCGCCCATGAGCAGTTCTTC
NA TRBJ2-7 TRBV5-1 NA CASSLGLSGGFAYEQYF TGTGCCAGCAGCTTGGGTCTCAGTGGGGGCTTTGCCTACGAGCAGTACTTC
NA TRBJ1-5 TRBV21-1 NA CASKILNQPQHF TGTGCCAGCAAGATACTCAATCAGCCCCAGCATTTT
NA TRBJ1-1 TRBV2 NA CASSGTGKPLAEAFF TGTGCCAGCAGTGGGACCGGGAAGCCATTGGCTGAAGCTTTCTTT
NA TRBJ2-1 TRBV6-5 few CASSYSNLAWSEQFF TGTGCCAGCAGTTACTCGAACCTAGCGTGGTCTGAGCAGTTCTTC
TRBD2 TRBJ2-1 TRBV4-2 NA CASSQVPLSRTSGDYNEQFF TGTGCCAGCAGCCAAGTTCCTCTCTCCCGGACTAGCGGGGACTACAATGAGCAGTTCTTC
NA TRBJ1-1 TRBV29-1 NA CSVGRRVTNTEAFF TGCAGCGTTGGGAGGAGGGTCACGAACACTGAAGCTTTCTTT
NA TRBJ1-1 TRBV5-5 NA CASSLFREGTEAFF TGTGCCAGCAGCTTGTTCAGGGAAGGCACTGAAGCTTTCTTT
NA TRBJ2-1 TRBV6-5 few CASSYSSQIAYNEQFF TGTGCCAGCAGTTACTCGTCCCAAATAGCCTACAATGAGCAGTTCTTC
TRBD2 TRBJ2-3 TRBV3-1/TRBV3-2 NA CASSRGGLAGADTQYF TGTGCCAGCAGCCGAGGCGGACTAGCGGGAGCAGATACGCAGTATTTT
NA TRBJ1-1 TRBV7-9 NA CASSLGATEAFF TGTGCCAGCAGTTTAGGGGCGACTGAAGCTTTCTTT
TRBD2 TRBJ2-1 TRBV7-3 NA CASSRTSGGAGEQFF TGTGCCAGCAGCCGCACTAGCGGGGGGGCTGGTGAGCAGTTCTTC
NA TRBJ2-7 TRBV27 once CASSRTGSSYEQYF TGTGCCAGCAGTAGGACGGGAAGCTCCTACGAGCAGTACTTC
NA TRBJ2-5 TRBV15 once CANHEDSHRQETQYF TGTGCCAATCACGAGGACAGCCATCGCCAAGAGACCCAGTACTTC